The clone carrying this TCR beta chain was picked up many times. What it binds is not known. This entry is derived from a study of identical twins. The CDR3 is made up of 16 amino acids. V was clipped by 5 bases and J by 3 bases; unmatched bases: 4. MiXCR was run by TCRdb on the 5' RACE reads, yielding one entry per CDR3 protein. The table has about 700,000 distinct CDR3 sequences, 5.5% to 6.5% seen once. The study, taken as a whole, reports: Abundant beta clonotypes from cord blood bore fewer insertions; memory repertoires lacked this pattern. A partial confounding effect on zero-insertion analyses could come from invariant MAIT and iNKT cells. Models underpredicted monozygotic twin sharing of out-of-frame TCR alpha.

The rearrangement uses TRBV12-3 or TRBV12-4 and TRBJ2-5, with 15 bases lining up with TRBD2. Material for sequencing was naive T cells sorted from blood. The TCR comes from a man aged 18 to 30 in good health. For the CDR3, the DNA is TGTGCCAGCAGTCCCGGACTAGCGGGAGGGGAAGAGACCCAGTACTTC. This translates into CASSPGLAGGEETQYF.